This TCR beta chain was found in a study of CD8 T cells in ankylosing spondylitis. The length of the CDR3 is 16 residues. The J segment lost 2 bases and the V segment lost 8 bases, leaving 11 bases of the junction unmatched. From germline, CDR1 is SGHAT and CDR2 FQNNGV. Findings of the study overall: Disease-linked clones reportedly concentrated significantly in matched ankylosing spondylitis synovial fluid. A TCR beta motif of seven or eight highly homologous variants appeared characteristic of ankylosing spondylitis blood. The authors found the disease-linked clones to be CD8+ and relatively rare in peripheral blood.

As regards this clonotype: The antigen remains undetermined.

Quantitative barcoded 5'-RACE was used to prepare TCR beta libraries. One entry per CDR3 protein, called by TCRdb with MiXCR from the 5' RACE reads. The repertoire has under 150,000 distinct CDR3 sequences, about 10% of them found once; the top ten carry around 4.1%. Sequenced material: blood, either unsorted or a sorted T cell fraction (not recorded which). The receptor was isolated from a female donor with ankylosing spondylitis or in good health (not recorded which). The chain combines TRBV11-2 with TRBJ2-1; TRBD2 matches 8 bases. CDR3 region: CASGSLGTRAYNEQFF. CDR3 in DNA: TGTGCCAGCGGATCTCTAGGGACTAGAGCCTACAATGAGCAGTTCTTC.